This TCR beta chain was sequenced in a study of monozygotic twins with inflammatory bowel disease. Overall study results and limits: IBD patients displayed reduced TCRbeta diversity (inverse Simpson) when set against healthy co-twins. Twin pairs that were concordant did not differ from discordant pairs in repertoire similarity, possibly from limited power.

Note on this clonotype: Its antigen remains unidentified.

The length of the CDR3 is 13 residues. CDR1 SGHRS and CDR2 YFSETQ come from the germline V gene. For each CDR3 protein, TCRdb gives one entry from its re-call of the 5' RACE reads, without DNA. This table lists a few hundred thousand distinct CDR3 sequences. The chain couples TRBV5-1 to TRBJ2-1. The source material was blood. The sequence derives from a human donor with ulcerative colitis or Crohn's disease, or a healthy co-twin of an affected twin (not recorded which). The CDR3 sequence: CASSLMGFNEQFF.